The 27 T cell receptor beta chains below all came from one sample that was sequenced in a study of glioma-infiltrating T cells. Amplification of TCR alpha and beta CDR3 regions from RNA used iRepertoire nested multiplex PCR. TCRdb reprocessed the multiplex PCR reads via MiXCR and lists one record per CDR3 protein. The sample contains about 180,000 distinct CDR3 sequences, roughly 45% of which appear only once. The specimen sequenced was glioma tissue, nonneoplastic brain tissue, or PBMCs (not recorded which). The receptor source for this set is a human donor with low-grade glioma or glioblastoma, undergoing nonglioma brain surgery, or in good health (not recorded which).

Of note for this clonotype: A much larger clone lies a single base off, so this may be a read error. The chain carries TRBV5-1 and TRBJ1-1; possibly TRBD1 for D (5 bases). CDR3 length equals 13 residues. CDR1 is SGHRS, CDR2 YFSETQ, per germline. The chain's CDR3 is CTSGVTGNTEAFF. As DNA, the CDR3 is TGCACCAGCGGAGTTACAGGGAACACTGAAGCTTTCTTT.

On this clonotype itself: A read error may account for a junction end that differs from germline. The chain carries TRBV18 and TRBJ1-1, with D possibly TRBD1 on 5 matching bases. The CDR3 has 15 residues. Germline loops: CDR1 KGHSH, CDR2 LQKENI. Written as DNA, the CDR3 is TGTGCCAGCTCACCCCTATTGACAGCCAACAGTGAAGCTTTCTTT. This sequence encodes CASSPLLTANSEAFF.

The J gene is TRBJ2-3, the V gene TRBV27, with TRBD2 matching 7 bases. The CDR3 totals 15 residues. Germline V gene sequence: CDR1 MNHEY, CDR2 SMNVEV (reference sequence). V lost 8 bases to trimming and J lost 3 bases; unmatched junction nucleotides: 11. This chain's CDR3 is CASRLTGGRTDTQYF. The CDR3 nucleotides are TGTGCCAGCCGCCTTACGGGCGGGAGAACAGATACGCAGTATTTT.

This clonotype came up many times. This chain links TRBV6-1 with TRBJ2-7; TRBD2 matches at 9 bases. Germline V CDR1 and CDR2: MNHNS, SASEGT. CDR3 length: 15 residues. Trimming took 5 bases from V and 1 from J; bases not matched to a gene: 6. CDR3 protein: CASSFETSGSYEQYF. CDR3 coding DNA: TGTGCCAGCAGTTTTGAGACTAGCGGTTCCTACGAGCAGTACTTC.

A word on this clonotype: A much more abundant neighbour one base away suggests this may be a read error. The chain recombines TRBV10-2 with TRBJ2-1, with D tentatively TRBD1 (5 bases). The CDR3 contains 13 residues. CDR1 WSHSY and CDR2 SAAADI come from the germline V gene. The CDR3 sequence is CANKMDGANEQFF. In nucleotides, the CDR3 is TGTGCCAACAAAATGGATGGGGCAAATGAGCAGTTCTTC.

In DNA form, the CDR3 reads TGTGCCAGTCGACGAGTTATGGGGGTCAATCAGCCCCAGCATTTT. The encoded protein is CASRRVMGVNQPQHF. This chain connects TRBV19 to TRBJ1-5; D may be TRBD1 (5 bases). CDR3 size: 15 residues. CDR1 LNHDA and CDR2 SQIVND come from the germline V gene (reference sequence). V was trimmed by 8 bases and J by 3 bases, leaving 17 bases between them.

In regard to this clonotype: This may come from a read error, since a much larger clone is one base off. This sequence joins TRBV5-4 and TRBJ2-7; D is perhaps TRBD2 (6 bases). Trimming pared 1 base from V and 7 bases from J, leaving 12 bases between. The CDR3 sequence is 13 residues long. CDR1 is SGHNT, CDR2 YYREEE, per germline (reference sequence). The CDR3 here is CASSLFQGGEQYF. CDR3 bases: TGTGCCAGCAGCTTGTTTCAGGGAGGAGAGCAGTACTTC.

This clonotype was seen ten or more times. This chain connects TRBV27 to TRBJ2-1; TRBD2 agrees at 12 bases. J was trimmed by 6 bases and V by 3 bases; bases with no gene match: 6. CDR3 length: 16 amino acids. Germline V gene lookup returns CDR1 MNHEY and CDR2 SMNVEV (reference sequence). CDR3 loop: CASSFSMTSGSNEQFF. CDR3 DNA: TGTGCCAGCAGTTTTTCGATGACTAGCGGGAGCAATGAGCAGTTCTTC.

Points on this clonotype: A much bigger clone sits one base away, suggesting this may be a read error. The chain employs TRBV28 and TRBJ2-1; weak D call: TRBD1 (6 bases). This CDR3 has 15 residues. Looked up from germline, CDR1 is MDHEN and CDR2 is SYDVKM. The DNA for the CDR3 is TGTGCCAGCAGTTTAGGACAGCTAAGCTACAATGAGCAGTTATTC. This sequence encodes CASSLGQLSYNEQLF.

This clonotype has ten or more counts. J is TRBJ2-6 and V is TRBV6-1; D unclear. The CDR3 covers 13 residues. CDR1 and CDR2 (germline): MNHNS, SASEGT. Trimming removed 8 bases at V and 2 bases at J, with 7 bases between. The CDR3 coding sequence is TGTGCCAGCGGGATCGCTGGGGCCAACGTCCTGACTTTC. Translation gives CASGIAGANVLTF.

Turning to this clonotype: Since a much larger clone is just one base distant, this may be a read error. The rearrangement links TRBV27 to TRBJ2-5, with D possibly being TRBD1 or TRBD2 (5 bases each). The CDR3 length is 12 residues. Germline V gene data show CDR1 as MNHEY and CDR2 as SMNVEV (reference sequence). CDR3 amino acids: CASSSLYGTKYF. Here the CDR3 DNA reads TGTGCCAGCAGTTCCCTCTATGGGACCAAGTACTTC.

The chain's CDR3 is CRGTGMNGYTF. CDR3 nucleotide sequence: TGCAGGGGAACAGGGATGAATGGCTACACCTTC. J is TRBJ1-2 and V is TRBV29-1, with D possibly TRBD1 on 6 matching bases. The CDR3 sequence is 11 residues long. Germline V gene data show CDR1 as SQVTM and CDR2 as ANQGSEA.

This clonotype occurred a few times. CDR3 amino acids: CASYPGTADYGYTF. The CDR3 bases are TGTGCCAGTTACCCTGGGACCGCAGATTATGGCTACACCTTC. The chain uses TRBV28 and TRBJ1-2, with a weak D call TRBD1 (5 bases). The ends were cut back, 9 bases at V and 5 bases at J, with 19 bases in the middle. This CDR3 region has 14 residues. CDR1 is MDHEN and CDR2 is SYDVKM in the germline V gene.

This clonotype has at least ten counts. The chain links TRBV7-9 to TRBJ1-1, with 9 nucleotides matching TRBD1. Germline CDR1 reads SEHNR; CDR2 reads FQNEAQ (reference sequence). Trimming at V came to 1 base and at J to 1 base, leaving 10 bases not matched to a gene. This CDR3 is built from 18 residues. CDR3 DNA: TGTGCCAGCAGCTTAGGGTCGTCGGGGACAGGGCAGAACACTGAAGCTTTCTTT. The encoded protein is CASSLGSSGTGQNTEAFF.

This clonotype was observed at least ten times. The J gene is TRBJ1-2, the V gene TRBV6-1; D unclear. This CDR3 comprises 15 residues. Germline V lookup: CDR1 MNHNS, CDR2 SASEGT. Trimming took off 0 bases at V and 4 bases at J, with 12 bases between the two ends. CDR3 sequence reads: CASSEAYKGPYGYTF. CDR3 DNA: TGTGCCAGCAGTGAAGCGTACAAGGGCCCCTATGGCTACACCTTC.

As regards this clonotype: With a much larger clone just one base away, this may be a read error. V usage is TRBV12-3 or TRBV12-4 and J usage is TRBJ2-3, with 7 bases lining up with TRBD1. The length of the CDR3 is 15 residues. V lost 8 bases to trimming and J lost 2 bases; unmatched junction nucleotides: 10. CDR3 amino acids: CASGEFTGVTDTQYF. The DNA for the CDR3 is TGTGCCAGCGGCGAATTTACAGGGGTCACAGATACGCAGTATTTT.

Remarks on this clonotype: This may come from a read error, since a much larger clone is one base off. The chain carries TRBV20-1 and TRBJ2-3, with 7 positions matching TRBD1. The DNA end is a closer match to TRBJ1-5, so the J assignment may be wrong. CDR1 and CDR2 from the germline V gene are DFQATT and SNEGSKA (reference sequence). CDR3 size: 14 residues. CDR3 nucleotides: TGCAGTGCTAAAAGCTTACATGGGACAGATATGCAGCATTTT. Its translation: CSAKSLHGTDMQHF.

The chain links TRBV28 to TRBJ2-6; TRBD1 might be the D (5 bases). The ends were cut back, 7 bases at V and 1 base at J, with 14 bases in the middle. The CDR3 contains 16 residues. Germline V gene data show CDR1 as MDHEN and CDR2 as SYDVKM. The CDR3 sequence: CASIPQGFSGANVLTF. Written as DNA, the CDR3 is TGTGCCAGCATCCCTCAGGGATTTTCTGGGGCCAACGTCCTGACTTTC.

This chain joins TRBV7-8 and TRBJ1-4, with D maybe TRBD1 (5 bases). Trimming left V 9 bases short and J 0 bases short, with 14 bases between. The germline CDR1 and CDR2 sequences are SGHVS and FQNEAQ. CDR3 length: 15 amino acids. The CDR3 loop is CARGLRVATNEKLFF. The DNA of the CDR3 is TGTGCCAGGGGGCTACGCGTTGCAACTAATGAAAAACTGTTTTTT. The whole variable domain, remainder taken from reference TRBV7-8 and TRBJ1-4, is GAGVSQSPRYKVAKRGQDVALRCDPISGHVSLFWYQQALGQGPEFLTYFQNEAQLDKSGLPSDRFFAERPEGSVSTLKIQRTQQEDSAVYLCARGLRVATNEKLFFGSGTQLSVL.

This clonotype was recorded many times. V and J are TRBV6-1 and TRBJ2-2; the match to TRBD1 covers 7 bases. After removal of 6 bases from V and 4 bases from J, the junction contained 5 bases not matched to a gene. The length of the CDR3 is 14 residues. Germline assignment: CDR1 MNHNS and CDR2 SASEGT. CDR3 sequence reads: CASRTGLGTGELFF. CDR3 DNA: TGTGCCAGCAGGACAGGGTTAGGCACCGGGGAGCTGTTTTTT.

This chain uses TRBV20-1 with TRBJ2-7, with TRBD2 identical over 9 bases. J lost 0 bases, V lost 5 bases, and 11 bases had no gene match. The length of the CDR3 is 16 residues. Germline lookup yields CDR1 DFQATT and CDR2 SNEGSKA (reference sequence). As DNA, the CDR3 is TGCAGTGCTGAAAACCCGGGACTAGCAGGCTCCTACGAGCAGTACTTC. Amino acid sequence: CSAENPGLAGSYEQYF.

This sequence joins TRBV4-2 and TRBJ2-7; 10 positions agree with TRBD2. V shed 3 bases, J shed 3 bases, and the junction held 5 bases outside the gene matches. This CDR3 is 15 amino acids long. Germline lookup yields CDR1 LGHNA and CDR2 YNFKEQ. CDR3 DNA sequence: TGTGCCAGCAGCCACGACGGGACTAGCGACTACGAGCAGTACTTC. It encodes CASSHDGTSDYEQYF.

To note about this clonotype: Since no conserved phenylalanine or tryptophan closes the CDR3, a read error is the likely cause. The CDR3 region has the DNA TGTGCCAGCAGTTCTTTAGCGGGGGGCCACGAGACCCAGTACTCC. Its translation: CASSSLAGGHETQYS. The chain links TRBV28 to TRBJ2-5, with 10 bases fitting TRBD2. Trimming at V came to 4 bases and at J to 5 bases, leaving 7 bases not matched to a gene. The CDR3 extends over 15 amino acids. CDR1 and CDR2 (germline): MDHEN, SYDVKM.

As for this clonotype: With a much larger clone just one base away, this may be a read error. The chain employs TRBV7-9 and TRBJ2-1; TRBD1 might be the D (6 bases). CDR3 length equals 15 residues. Per germline, CDR1 SEHNR and CDR2 FQNEAQ (reference sequence). Deletions cut 4 bases from V and 4 bases from J, with 14 bases between. The chain's CDR3 is CASSSRDNKYNEQFF. CDR3 bases: TGTGCCAGCAGCTCCCGGGACAACAAGTACAATGAGCAGTTCTTC.

The gene calls are TRBV7-3 and TRBJ2-3; the D gene is possibly TRBD2 (5 bases). V was pared by 5 bases and J by 3 bases, with 12 bases between. The V gene's germline CDR1 is SGHTA and CDR2 FQGTGA. The CDR3 length is 14 residues. The CDR3 loop reads CASSRRGGTDTQYF. CDR3 nucleotide sequence: TGTGCCAGCAGCAGACGGGGTGGAACAGATACGCAGTATTTT. Combining the CDR3 with reference TRBV7-3 and TRBJ2-3 gives the whole variable domain GAGVSQTPSNKVTEKGKYVELRCDPISGHTALYWYRQSLGQGPEFLIYFQGTGAADDSGLPNDRFFAVRPEGSVSTLKIQRTERGDSAVYLCASSRRGGTDTQYFGPGTRLTVL.

On this clonotype: One end of the junction varies from germline; a read error may be responsible. The CDR3 DNA is TGTGCCAGCAGTCCCCGGGTAGCAGGATCCTACGAGAAGTACTTC. Protein product: CASSPRVAGSYEKYF. This chain links TRBV12-3 or TRBV12-4 with TRBJ2-7; no clear D gene. This CDR3 has 15 amino acids.

At least ten counts were recorded for this clonotype. The gene calls are TRBV7-3 and TRBJ2-7; a possible D gene is TRBD1 (6 bases). The CDR3 covers 14 residues. The ends were cut back, 7 bases at V and 6 bases at J, with 19 bases in the middle. The germline V gene encodes CDR1 SGHTA and CDR2 FQGTGA. The CDR3 protein is CASTTKTGGVEQYF. CDR3 in DNA: TGTGCCAGCACCACAAAGACAGGAGGCGTCGAGCAGTACTTC.